The present T cell receptor (beta chain) was sequenced within a study of blood T cell repertoires in COVID-19. The ends were cut back, 3 bases at V and 8 bases at J, with 20 bases in the middle. The CDR3 has 16 residues. Per germline, CDR1 SGHRS and CDR2 YFSETQ. Only in-frame clones appear in the TCRdb table, and some are missing; sequencing was by immunoSEQ multiplex PCR. Among 25,000 to 30,000 clones listed, 81% were seen once. This clonotype was sampled from an older woman with acute or convalescent COVID-19. Sequenced input: peripheral blood. V gene TRBV5-1 combines with J gene TRBJ1-4; perhaps TRBD1 as D (6 bases). CDR3 loop: CASSSYDTGPNEKLFF. CDR3 in DNA: TGCGCCAGCAGCTCCTACGATACAGGGCCCAACGAAAAACTGTTTTTT.